The clone carrying this T cell receptor beta chain showed up just a few times. What it binds is not known. Trimming took 6 bases from V and 2 from J, leaving 16 bases between them. Germline V CDR1 and CDR2: SNHLY, FYNNEI. The CDR3 consists of 15 residues. This sample is part of a study of cytomegalovirus exposure and HLA in healthy donors. Study-level information: Around 79 million unique TCRs, all from HLA-typed donors, were included in an early release of the data.

The PCR had 60 Vbeta and 13 Jbeta primers. Only in-frame clones appear in the TCRdb table, and some are missing; sequencing was by immunoSEQ multiplex PCR. The profile shows under 250,000 clones, 70% to 85% of them singletons. Study-wide results and caveats: Later on, a genetic analysis was performed. It linked a missense variant in DCLRE1C with V- and J-gene trimming of TCR beta. CMV serostatus alone was available as immune exposure information. The study designated 150 to 200 TCR beta chains cytomegalovirus-associated.

The sequence was collected from a male donor in good health and CMV-seronegative. The chain joins TRBV2 to TRBJ1-2; perhaps TRBD1 as D (6 bases). Sequenced material: PBMCs. The CDR3 is CASRATGRTNYGYTF. The CDR3 bases are TGTGCCAGCAGGGCCACAGGGCGCACAAACTATGGCTACACCTTC.